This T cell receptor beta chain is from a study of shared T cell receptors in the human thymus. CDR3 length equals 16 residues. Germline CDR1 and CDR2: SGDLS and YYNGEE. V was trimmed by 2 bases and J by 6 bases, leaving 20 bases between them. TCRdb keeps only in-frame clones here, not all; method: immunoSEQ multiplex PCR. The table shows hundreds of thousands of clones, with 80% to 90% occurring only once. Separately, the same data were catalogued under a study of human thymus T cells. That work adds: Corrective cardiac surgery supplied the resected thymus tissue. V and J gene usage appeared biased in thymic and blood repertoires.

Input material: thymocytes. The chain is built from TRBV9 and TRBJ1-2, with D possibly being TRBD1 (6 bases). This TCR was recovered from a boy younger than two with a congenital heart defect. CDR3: CASSVSPEDSGNGYTF. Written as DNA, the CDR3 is TGTGCCAGCAGCGTGAGCCCCGAGGACAGCGGGAATGGCTACACCTTC.